The 17 T cell receptor beta chains given below trace back to one sample, sequenced in a study of post-analysis software for immune sequencing data. Their antigens are not known. Tagging with unique molecular identifiers was a feature of the TCR beta cDNA libraries. TCRdb processed the PCR reads anew with MiXCR; each CDR3 protein has one entry. The sample yields 650,000 to 850,000 distinct CDR3 sequences, approximately 44% seen once. Findings and limits, study-wide: Higher frequency in patients than in controls was seen for roughly five TRBV segments, with TRBV5-6, TRBV5-1 and TRBV20-1 among them.

The sequenced material came from blood. These receptors originate from a girl under 18 with multiple sclerosis.

The rearrangement uses TRBV4-2 and TRBJ2-1; 8 positions match TRBD2. The germline CDR1 and CDR2 sequences are LGHNA and YNFKEQ. The CDR3 totals 16 residues. The V segment lost 0 bases and the J segment 8 bases; nucleotides outside the gene matches: 9. The CDR3 DNA reads TGTGCCAGCAGCCAAGAACAAGGTCCCGGGGGGGATGAGCAGTTCTTC. Protein product: CASSQEQGPGGDEQFF.

The rearrangement uses TRBV30 and TRBJ2-7; a weak D match, TRBD1 (6 bases). The DNA end is a closer match to TRBJ2-5, so the J assignment may be wrong. The CDR3 has 11 residues. Germline assignment: CDR1 GTSNPN and CDR2 SVGIG (reference sequence). CDR3 loop: CAWTTGETQYF. Written as DNA, the CDR3 is TGTGCCTGGACTACAGGGGAGACCCAGTACTTC.

This chain uses TRBV20-1 with TRBJ1-6; the match to TRBD1 covers 7 bases. In germline, CDR1 is DFQATT, CDR2 SNEGSKA (reference sequence). V lost 6 bases, J lost 5 bases, and 16 bases stayed unmatched. The CDR3 runs 17 residues. The CDR3 region is CSARDSRVLGHNSPLHF. Written as DNA, the CDR3 is TGCAGTGCAAGGGACAGTAGAGTTTTGGGACATAATTCACCCCTCCACTTT.

This chain links TRBV6-5 with TRBJ1-1; TRBD1 matches 8 bases. This CDR3 has 15 amino acids. The germline V gene has CDR1 MNHEY and CDR2 SVGAGI. The trim removed 6 bases at V and 1 base at J, leaving 7 bases unmatched. Here the CDR3 reads CASRPRTGTNTEAFF. CDR3 bases: TGTGCCAGCAGACCCAGGACAGGGACGAACACTGAAGCTTTCTTT.

V gene TRBV28 combines with J gene TRBJ1-1, with D hard to call. Trimming cost V 6 bases and J 2 bases, with 19 bases left between them. Per the germline V gene, CDR1 is MDHEN and CDR2 is SYDVKM. The CDR3 runs to 16 residues. The CDR3 DNA is TGTGCCAGCAGACCTACCGTAGGAGAAGGAAACACTGAAGCTTTCTTT. This encodes CASRPTVGEGNTEAFF. Filled out from reference TRBV28 and TRBJ1-1, the complete variable domain reads DVKVTQSSRYLVKRTGEKVFLECVQDMDHENMFWYRQDPGLGLRLIYFSYDVKMKEKGDIPEGYSVSREKKERFSLILESASTNQTSMYLCASRPTVGEGNTEAFFGQGTRLTVV.

This chain links TRBV20-1 with TRBJ2-5; 9 bases align to TRBD1. Germline values: CDR1 DFQATT, CDR2 SNEGSKA (reference sequence). The CDR3 is 16 amino acids. Trimming took 2 bases from V and 4 from J; bases not matched to a gene: 11. The CDR3 here is CSARPRDRVFLETQYF. DNA for the CDR3: TGCAGTGCTAGACCCCGGGACAGGGTATTCTTAGAGACCCAGTACTTC.

This clonotype was detected a few times. The chain carries TRBV20-1 and TRBJ1-2; D gene unclear. Trimming cost V 1 base and J 1 base, with 10 bases left between them. Per germline, CDR1 DFQATT and CDR2 SNEGSKA (reference sequence). The CDR3 is 14 amino acids. CDR3 bases: TGCAGTGCTAGAGCGGCGCAGGTTAACTATGGCTACACCTTC. Residues: CSARAAQVNYGYTF.

V and J are TRBV7-2 and TRBJ2-3; D call uncertain. V was shortened by 2 bases and J by 3 bases, with 15 bases between the two germline ends. In germline, CDR1 is SGHTA, CDR2 FQGNSA. This CDR3 spans 16 amino acids. CDR3 sequence reads: CASSLMGPLGTDTQYF. The CDR3 nucleotides are TGTGCCAGCAGCTTAATGGGCCCACTGGGGACAGATACGCAGTATTTT.

The chain carries TRBV27 and TRBJ2-7; a weak D match, TRBD2 (8 bases). Germline-derived CDR1 and CDR2 are MNHEY and SMNVEV (reference sequence). Deletions cut 5 bases from V and 0 bases from J, with 17 bases between. The CDR3 sequence is 16 residues long. The CDR3 reads CASSDRESGSSYEQYF. The CDR3 nucleotides read TGTGCCAGCAGTGACAGGGAAAGCGGGAGCTCCTACGAGCAGTACTTC.

This clonotype was recorded once. The chain employs TRBV29-1 and TRBJ1-4; TRBD1 matches 7 bases. Germline assignment: CDR1 SQVTM and CDR2 ANQGSEA. This CDR3 spans 12 amino acids. With V trimmed by 7 bases and J by 8 bases, 7 bases remained unmatched. The CDR3: CSGGRGQEKLFF. As DNA, the CDR3 is TGCAGCGGTGGGAGGGGGCAGGAAAAACTGTTTTTT. Based on the CDR3 plus reference TRBV29-1 and TRBJ1-4, the full variable domain is SAVISQKPSRDICQRGTSLTIQCQVDSQVTMMFWYRQQPGQSLTLIATANQGSEATYESGFVIDKFPISRPNLTFSTLTVSNMSPEDSSIYLCSGGRGQEKLFFGSGTQLSVL.

The table lists this clonotype with a few counts. The genes are TRBV6-2 or TRBV6-3 and TRBJ2-5; TRBD2 aligns across 7 bases. Trimming at V came to 7 bases and at J to 1 base, leaving 6 bases not matched to a gene. The CDR3 is 14 residues long. CDR1 is MNHEY and CDR2 is SVGEGT in the germline V gene. CDR3: CASTAGALQETQYF. The DNA for the CDR3 is TGTGCCAGCACGGCGGGAGCCCTCCAAGAGACCCAGTACTTC.

Note on this clonotype: The junction differs from germline at one of its ends, possibly a read error. V and J are TRBV5-1 and TRBJ1-1; D gene unclear. CDR1 is SGHRS and CDR2 is YFSETQ in the germline V gene. The CDR3 contains 15 residues. Here the CDR3 DNA reads TGCGCCAGCAGCTTGGTTGGAGAAACGAACACTGGAGCTTTCTTT. Protein sequence: CASSLVGETNTGAFF.

The rearrangement joins TRBV7-9 to TRBJ1-1; D unclear. V lost 5 bases and J 4 bases, leaving 14 bases between the germline ends. This CDR3 has 14 residues. Germline CDR1 reads SEHNR; CDR2 reads FQNEAQ (reference sequence). The CDR3: CASSPPRGGTEAFF. The CDR3 DNA reads TGTGCCAGCAGCCCGCCTCGGGGAGGCACTGAAGCTTTCTTT.

This clonotype was seen a handful of times. This chain uses TRBV20-1 with TRBJ2-7, with D unclear. From germline, CDR1 is DFQATT and CDR2 SNEGSKA (reference sequence). V was trimmed by 0 bases and J by 4 bases, leaving 7 bases between them. This CDR3 is built from 12 residues. The CDR3 sequence is CSAREDDYEQYF. The DNA for the CDR3 is TGCAGTGCTAGAGAAGATGATTACGAGCAGTACTTC.

This sequence joins TRBV9 and TRBJ2-7; D is possibly TRBD2 (6 bases). The CDR3 spans 15 residues. The V gene's germline CDR1 is SGDLS and CDR2 YYNGEE. Trimming removed 7 bases from V and 2 bases from J, with 19 bases in between. CDR3: CASALGGGPTYEQYF. The DNA of the CDR3 is TGTGCCAGCGCGCTGGGGGGAGGCCCAACCTACGAGCAGTACTTC.

This chain joins TRBV6-5 and TRBJ2-7, with D tentatively TRBD1 or TRBD2 (6 bases each). The assigned J gene may be wrong: the sequence end matches TRBJ2-5 better. The CDR3 is made up of 14 amino acids. The germline gives CDR1 MNHEY, CDR2 SVGAGI. CDR3 sequence reads: CASSYSGGHETQYF. The CDR3 region has the DNA TGTGCCAGCAGTTACTCAGGGGGGCACGAGACCCAGTACTTC.

Only a few counts were recorded for this clonotype. The chain employs TRBV24-1 and TRBJ2-5, with TRBD2 identical over 7 bases. J gave up 0 bases and V 3 bases, and 6 bases lay outside the gene matches. This CDR3 comprises 16 residues. Germline CDR1 and CDR2: KGHDR and SFDVKD. CDR3: CATSDPSGEYQETQYF. The CDR3 DNA reads as TGTGCCACCAGTGATCCGAGCGGGGAGTACCAAGAGACCCAGTACTTC.